The rows below give T cell receptor beta chains drawn from one sample of a study of CD8 T cells in Susac syndrome. TCRdb processed the immunoSEQ multiplex PCR reads anew with MiXCR; each CDR3 protein has one entry. The sample yields roughly 160,000 distinct CDR3 sequences, approximately 94% seen once. What was sequenced was CD4+ T cells from PBMCs. The receptors were sampled from a human donor with Susac syndrome. CDR3s include the opening cysteine and the closing phenylalanine or tryptophan. Each record gives: J gene, D gene, clone size, V gene, CDR3 DNA, CDR3 protein. D genes are given only for firm matches. Size tells how often a clone was seen (once, few, many) or the class of an expanded clone, and some rows leave it out.

>TRBJ1-2|-|few|TRBV19
TGTGCCAGTTTCGGCCCAAACTATGGCTACACCTTC
CASFGPNYGYTF
>TRBJ2-1|TRBD2|-|TRBV5-6
TGTGCCAGCAGCGAGAGACTAGCCTCCTACAATGAGCAGTTCTTC
CASSERLASYNEQFF
>TRBJ1-5|-|once|TRBV6-2/TRBV6-3
TGTGCCAGCAGTTACTCAGAGGCTACAGGGCGCAATCAGCCCCAGCATTTT
CASSYSEATGRNQPQHF
>TRBJ1-5|-|-|TRBV14
TGTGCCAGCAGCCTAACAGAGAATCAGCCCCAGCATTTT
CASSLTENQPQHF
>TRBJ2-3|TRBD1|-|TRBV7-6
TGTGCCAGCAGCTTAGGCACAGGGGCCGGCACAGATACGCAGTATTTT
CASSLGTGAGTDTQYF
>TRBJ2-7|-|-|TRBV20-1
TGCAGTGCGCGACTAGACTCCTACGAGCAGTACTTC
CSARLDSYEQYF
>TRBJ2-6|-|-|TRBV4-3
TGCGCCAGCAGCCAAGATAGTCCACTTTCTGGGGCCAACGTCCTGACTTTC
CASSQDSPLSGANVLTF
>TRBJ2-7|-|-|TRBV30
TGTGCCTGGAGTGAACTAGGGATAGGGGACGAGCAGTACTTC
CAWSELGIGDEQYF
>TRBJ2-1|TRBD2|-|TRBV29-1
TGCAGCGCCGAAGCGGGAGGTCCAACAGGCTATGAGCAGTTCTTC
CSAEAGGPTGYEQFF
>TRBJ2-3|-|-|TRBV30
TGTGCCTGGAGTTTCCAGCTAACTAGCACAGATACGCAGTATTTT
CAWSFQLTSTDTQYF
>TRBJ1-2|TRBD1|once|TRBV7-2
TGTGCCAGCAGCTCCCGACAGGGAAGGGGGTCCTATGGCTACACCTTC
CASSSRQGRGSYGYTF
>TRBJ1-6|-|-|TRBV7-9
TGTGCCAGCAGCTCCGTGGCCCTGGGTAATTCACCCCTCCACTTT
CASSSVALGNSPLHF
>TRBJ2-7|TRBD1|-|TRBV20-1
TGCAGTGCTGGCGTTGGACAGGGGGCGTCTAAGCAGTACTTC
CSAGVGQGASKQYF
>TRBJ1-1|-|-|TRBV30
TGTGCCTGGAGTGTACTTGGGACGGGAATGATGAGCGCTGAAGCTTTCTTT
CAWSVLGTGMMSAEAFF
>TRBJ2-7|-|once|TRBV5-1
TGCGCCAGCAGAGACGAGGCCTACGAGCAGTACTTC
CASRDEAYEQYF
>TRBJ1-5|-|-|TRBV29-1
TGCAGCGTTGCCATGGACCTGGGGGGGAACAATCAGCCCCAGCATTTT
CSVAMDLGGNNQPQHF